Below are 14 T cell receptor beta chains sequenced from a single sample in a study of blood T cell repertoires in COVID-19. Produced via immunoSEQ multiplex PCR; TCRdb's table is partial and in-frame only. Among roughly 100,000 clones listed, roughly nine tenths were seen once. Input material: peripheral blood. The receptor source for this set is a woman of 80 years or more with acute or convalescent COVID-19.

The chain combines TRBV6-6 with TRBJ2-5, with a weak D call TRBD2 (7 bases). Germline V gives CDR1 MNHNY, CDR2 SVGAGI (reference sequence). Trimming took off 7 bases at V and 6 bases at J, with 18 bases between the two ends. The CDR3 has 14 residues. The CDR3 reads CASNSGGAIKTQYF. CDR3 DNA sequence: TGTGCCAGCAATAGTGGGGGGGCCATTAAGACCCAGTACTTC.

The CDR3 sequence is CASSVGLADASYEQYF. As DNA, the CDR3 is TGTGCCAGCAGCGTAGGTCTAGCGGACGCCTCCTACGAGCAGTACTTC. This chain uses TRBV9 with TRBJ2-7; 7 bases line up with TRBD2. CDR3 length equals 16 residues. J lost 0 bases, V lost 0 bases, and 6 bases had no gene match. Germline CDR1 SGDLS, CDR2 YYNGEE.

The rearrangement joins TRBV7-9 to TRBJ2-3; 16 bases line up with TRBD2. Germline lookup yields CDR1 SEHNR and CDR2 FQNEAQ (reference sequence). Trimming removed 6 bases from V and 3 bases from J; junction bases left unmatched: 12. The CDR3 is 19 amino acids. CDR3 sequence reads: CASRSLGTSGGARTDTQYF. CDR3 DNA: TGTGCCAGCAGATCCCTTGGGACTAGCGGGGGGGCCCGAACAGATACGCAGTATTTT.

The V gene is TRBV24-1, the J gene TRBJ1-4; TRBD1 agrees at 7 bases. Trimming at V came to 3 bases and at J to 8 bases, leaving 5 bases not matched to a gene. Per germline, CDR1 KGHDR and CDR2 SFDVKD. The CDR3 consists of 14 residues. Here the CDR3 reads CATSDPRQGEKLFF. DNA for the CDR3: TGTGCCACCAGTGATCCCCGACAGGGAGAAAAACTGTTTTTT.

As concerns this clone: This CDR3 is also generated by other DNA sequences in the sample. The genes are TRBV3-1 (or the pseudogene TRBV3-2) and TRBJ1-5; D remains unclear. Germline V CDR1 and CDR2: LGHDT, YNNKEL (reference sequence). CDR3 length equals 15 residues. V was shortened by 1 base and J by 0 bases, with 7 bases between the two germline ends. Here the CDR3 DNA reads TGTGCCAGCAGCCAAGCGGGGTATAGCAATCAGCCCCAGCATTTT. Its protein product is CASSQAGYSNQPQHF.

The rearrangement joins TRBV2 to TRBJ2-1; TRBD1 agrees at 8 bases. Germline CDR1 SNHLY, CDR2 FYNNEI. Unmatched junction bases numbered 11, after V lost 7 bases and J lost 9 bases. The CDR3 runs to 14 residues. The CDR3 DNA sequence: TGTGCCAGCATTCTGGACAGGGTCCAGGGTGAGCAGTTCTTC. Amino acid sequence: CASILDRVQGEQFF.

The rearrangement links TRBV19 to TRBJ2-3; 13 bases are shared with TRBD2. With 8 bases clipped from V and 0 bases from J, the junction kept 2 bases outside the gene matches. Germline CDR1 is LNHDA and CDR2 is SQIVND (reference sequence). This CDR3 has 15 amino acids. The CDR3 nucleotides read TGTGCCAGTGGGACTAGCGGGGCTAGCACAGATACGCAGTATTTT. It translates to CASGTSGASTDTQYF.

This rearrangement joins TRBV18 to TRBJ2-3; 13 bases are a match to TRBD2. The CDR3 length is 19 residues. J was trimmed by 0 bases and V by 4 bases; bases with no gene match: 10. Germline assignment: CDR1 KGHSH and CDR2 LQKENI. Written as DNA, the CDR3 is TGTGCCAGCTCACGGCTTGGGACTAGCGGGGCTTCTAGCACAGATACGCAGTATTTT. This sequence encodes CASSRLGTSGASSTDTQYF.

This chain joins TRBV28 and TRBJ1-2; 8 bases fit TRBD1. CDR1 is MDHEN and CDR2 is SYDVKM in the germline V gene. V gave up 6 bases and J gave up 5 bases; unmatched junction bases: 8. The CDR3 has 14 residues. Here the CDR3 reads CASSLGQAHYGYTF. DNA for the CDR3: TGTGCCAGCAGCCTGGGACAGGCCCATTATGGCTACACCTTC.

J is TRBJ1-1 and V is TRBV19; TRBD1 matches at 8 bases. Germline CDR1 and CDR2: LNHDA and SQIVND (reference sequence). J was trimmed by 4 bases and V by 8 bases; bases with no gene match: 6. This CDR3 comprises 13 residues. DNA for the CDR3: TGTGCCAGTGGGAGGGACAGGCCCACTGAAGCTTTCTTT. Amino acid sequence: CASGRDRPTEAFF.

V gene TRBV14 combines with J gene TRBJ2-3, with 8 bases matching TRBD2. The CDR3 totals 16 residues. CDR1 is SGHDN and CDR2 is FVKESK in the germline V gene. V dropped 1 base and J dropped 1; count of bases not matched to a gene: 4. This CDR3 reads CASSQGIAGRTDTQYF. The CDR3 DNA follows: TGTGCCAGCAGCCAAGGCATAGCGGGGCGCACAGATACGCAGTATTTT.

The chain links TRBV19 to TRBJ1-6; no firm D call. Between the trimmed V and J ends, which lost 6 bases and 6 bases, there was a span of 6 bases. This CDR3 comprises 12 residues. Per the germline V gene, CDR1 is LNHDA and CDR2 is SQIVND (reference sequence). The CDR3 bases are TGTGCCAGTAGGCAGGTTAATTCACCCCTCCACTTT. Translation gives CASRQVNSPLHF.

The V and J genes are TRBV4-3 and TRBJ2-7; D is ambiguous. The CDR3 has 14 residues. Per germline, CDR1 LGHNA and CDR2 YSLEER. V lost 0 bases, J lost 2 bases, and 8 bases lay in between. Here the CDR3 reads CASSQEVRTYEQYF. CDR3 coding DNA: TGCGCCAGCAGCCAAGAAGTTAGAACCTACGAGCAGTACTTC.

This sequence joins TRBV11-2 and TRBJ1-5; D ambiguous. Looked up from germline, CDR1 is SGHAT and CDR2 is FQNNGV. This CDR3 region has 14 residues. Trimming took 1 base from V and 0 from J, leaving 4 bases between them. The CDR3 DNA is TGTGCCAGCAGCTTAGGCTATAGCAATCAGCCCCAGCATTTT. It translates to CASSLGYSNQPQHF.